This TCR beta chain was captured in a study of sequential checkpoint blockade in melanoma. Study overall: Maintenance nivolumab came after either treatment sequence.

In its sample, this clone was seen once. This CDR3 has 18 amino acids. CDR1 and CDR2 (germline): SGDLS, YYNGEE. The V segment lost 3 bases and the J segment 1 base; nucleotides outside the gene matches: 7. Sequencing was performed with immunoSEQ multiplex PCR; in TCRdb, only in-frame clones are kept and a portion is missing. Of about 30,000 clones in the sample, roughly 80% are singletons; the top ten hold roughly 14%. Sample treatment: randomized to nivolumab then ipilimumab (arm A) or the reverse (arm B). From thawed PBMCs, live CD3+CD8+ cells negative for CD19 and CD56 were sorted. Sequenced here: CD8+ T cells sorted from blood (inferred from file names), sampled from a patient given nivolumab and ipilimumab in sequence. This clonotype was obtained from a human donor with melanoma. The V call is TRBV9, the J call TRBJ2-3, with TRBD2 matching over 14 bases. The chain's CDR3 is CASSATSGGVGGTDTQYF. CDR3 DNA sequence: TGTGCCAGCAGCGCGACTAGCGGGGGGGTTGGGGGCACAGATACGCAGTATTTT.